A selection of T cell receptor beta chains follows, all from one sample in a study of blood T cell repertoires in COVID-19. Sequencing was performed with immunoSEQ multiplex PCR; in TCRdb, only in-frame clones are kept and a portion is missing. The top ten clones hold approximately 4.5% of a sample with about 250,000 clones, 82% of them seen once. Source material: peripheral blood. The receptors were gathered from a woman in her sixties or seventies with acute or convalescent COVID-19. CDR3s include the opening cysteine and the closing phenylalanine or tryptophan. A D gene is named only where the DNA matches it firmly.

d_call,v_call,cdr3_aa
TRBD2,TRBV3-1/TRBV3-2,CASSQVPPLRGGTGELFF
-,TRBV10-1,CASSGGLAAGELFF
TRBD2,TRBV7-2,CASTLDSGGFEQFF
TRBD1,TRBV5-4,CASSPYEGAGNEQFF
TRBD1,TRBV11-2,CASSNRGRVTEAFF
-,TRBV6-5,CASSLGQDYGYTF
-,TRBV18,CASSPGTGNSPLHF
-,TRBV10-1,CASSSGPGPDQPQHF
-,TRBV5-4,CASSLGQGRGGYTF
TRBD1,TRBV28,CASSFAGEGQENTEAFF
-,TRBV9,CASSVGTQNTEAFF
TRBD2,TRBV29-1,CSAGTSGGLGNEQYF
TRBD1,TRBV11-2,CASSSRGPTGLDAFF
-,TRBV10-3,CAISAGSGQPQHF
TRBD1,TRBV10-2,CASSANRGHNSPLHF
-,TRBV13,CASSLSSEKLFF
-,TRBV15,CATSRLRQETNEKLFF
TRBD2,TRBV11-1,CASRGGSTDTQYF
TRBD1,TRBV4-1,CASSPRTGGRSFQAFF
-,TRBV11-2,CASSPQSAGVNGYTF
-,TRBV9,CASSLEGGDYGYTF
-,TRBV7-9,CASSLRGANVLTF
-,TRBV19,CASSVGLTQYGYTF
-,TRBV7-9,CASSEPGRQYF
-,TRBV21-1,CATCGAGNEQFF
TRBD2,TRBV5-1,CASSPGTSGGHEQFF
-,TRBV6-5,CASRFRGGGNTIYF
TRBD1,TRBV2,CATQQGAVGTEAFF
-,TRBV11-3,CASSRRGNEQFF
TRBD1,TRBV27,CASSGQGGIRAFF
TRBD1,TRBV10-3,CATTSARGLGTEAFF